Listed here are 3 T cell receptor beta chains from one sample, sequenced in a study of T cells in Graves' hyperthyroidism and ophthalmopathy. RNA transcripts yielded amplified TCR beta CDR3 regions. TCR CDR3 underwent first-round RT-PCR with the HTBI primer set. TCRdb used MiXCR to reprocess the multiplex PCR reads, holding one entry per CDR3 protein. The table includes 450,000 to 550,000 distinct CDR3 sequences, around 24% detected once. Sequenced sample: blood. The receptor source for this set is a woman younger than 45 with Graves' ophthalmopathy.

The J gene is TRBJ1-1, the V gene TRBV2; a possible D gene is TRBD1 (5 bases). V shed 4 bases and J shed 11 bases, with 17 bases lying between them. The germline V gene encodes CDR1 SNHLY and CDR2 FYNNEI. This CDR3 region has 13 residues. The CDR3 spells CASSAGPTPWAFF. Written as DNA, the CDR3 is TGTGCCAGCAGTGCGGGACCCACACCATGGGCTTTCTTT.

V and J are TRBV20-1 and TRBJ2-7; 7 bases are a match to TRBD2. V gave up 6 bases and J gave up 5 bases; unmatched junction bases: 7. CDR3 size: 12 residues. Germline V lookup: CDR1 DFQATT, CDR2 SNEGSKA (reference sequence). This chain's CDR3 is CSAAGRTHEQYF. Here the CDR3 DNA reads TGCAGTGCCGCCGGGAGGACCCACGAGCAGTACTTC.

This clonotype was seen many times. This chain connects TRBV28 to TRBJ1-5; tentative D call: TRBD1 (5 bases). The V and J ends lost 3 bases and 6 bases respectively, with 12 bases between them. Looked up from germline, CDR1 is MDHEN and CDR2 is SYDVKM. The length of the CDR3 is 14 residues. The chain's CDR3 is CASSLGDPGQPQHF. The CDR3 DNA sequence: TGTGCCAGCAGTTTGGGGGATCCCGGTCAGCCCCAGCATTTT.